The sequence of this T cell receptor (beta chain) was determined in a study of cytomegalovirus exposure and HLA in healthy donors. Study-level findings and limits: Within the 130 or so validation repertoires, first-cohort TCR clusters tended to co-occur, according to a later analysis. The study designated 150 to 200 TCR beta chains cytomegalovirus-associated. A few CMV-associated chains were confirmed in vitro to be specific for CMV antigens.

The V gene lost 0 bases and the J gene lost 11 bases, with 20 bases spanning the gap. CDR1 LNHDA and CDR2 SQIVND come from the germline V gene (reference sequence). CDR3 length: 17 residues. Profiled with immunoSEQ multiplex PCR; TCRdb holds only in-frame clones, not every one. The data contain tens of thousands of clones, just over 90% of them singletons. On this clone itself: Its antigen is as yet unknown.

Sequenced input: PBMCs. The TCR comes from a man aged 25-40 years in good health and CMV-seronegative. The chain recombines TRBV19 with TRBJ1-6; a possible D gene is TRBD1 (5 bases). As DNA, the CDR3 is TGTGCCAGTAGTATAGACAAGCGGGACCCGAGCGGGCCACCCCTCCACTTT. Amino acid sequence: CASSIDKRDPSGPPLHF.